The 29 T cell receptor beta chains below were found in one sample sequenced in a study of T cell responses to AZD1222 COVID-19 vaccine. Clones were read by immunoSEQ multiplex PCR, and TCRdb kept only the in-frame ones, dropping some. The sample yields about 170,000 clones, around 90% seen once. The sample in question was peripheral blood, obtained on day 0 of AZD1222 vaccination. The receptors come from an adult in good health.

The rearrangement links TRBV19 to TRBJ1-5, with D tentatively TRBD1 (5 bases). This CDR3 is built from 14 residues. Trimming removed 11 bases at V and 0 bases at J, with 14 bases between. Germline V CDR1 and CDR2: LNHDA, SQIVND (reference sequence). CDR3 region: CAGRGRGSNQPQHF. The CDR3 coding sequence is TGTGCCGGTCGGGGACGAGGTAGCAATCAGCCCCAGCATTTT.

The count of this clone is one. The chain has TRBV3-1 (or the pseudogene TRBV3-2) and TRBJ2-7, with D maybe TRBD1 (5 bases). The length of the CDR3 is 13 residues. Germline-derived CDR1 and CDR2 are LGHDT and YNNKEL (reference sequence). V was shortened by 3 bases and J by 2 bases, with 8 bases between the two germline ends. Here the CDR3 DNA reads TGTGCCAGCAGCCACAGGGCAGCCTACGAGCAGTACTTC. Protein sequence: CASSHRAAYEQYF.

The sample holds a few counts of this clone. CDR3 amino acids: CSAPGQGSSNYGYTF. DNA of the CDR3: TGCAGCGCCCCGGGACAGGGGAGTAGTAACTATGGCTACACCTTC. The chain recombines TRBV29-1 with TRBJ1-2; TRBD1 agrees at 10 bases. Germline values: CDR1 SQVTM, CDR2 ANQGSEA. V was clipped by 7 bases and J by 1 base; unmatched bases: 9. The CDR3 extends over 15 amino acids.

The J gene is TRBJ2-7, the V gene TRBV11-2; 11 positions agree with TRBD2. Germline V gives CDR1 SGHAT, CDR2 FQNNGV. Losses at the gene ends were 7 bases for V and 3 bases for J; bases not matched to a gene: 5. CDR3 size: 14 residues. CDR3 sequence: CASTPLAGGYEQYF. CDR3 nucleotide sequence: TGTGCCAGCACCCCCCTAGCGGGAGGCTACGAGCAGTACTTC.

The rearrangement joins TRBV9 to TRBJ1-4, with D possibly being TRBD1 (5 bases). This CDR3 is 16 amino acids long. The germline CDR1 and CDR2 sequences are SGDLS and YYNGEE. Trimming left V 3 bases short and J 2 bases short, with 14 bases between. The CDR3 bases are TGTGCCAGCAGCGAGGGGTGGTCGGGCACTAATGAAAAACTGTTTTTT. Translated, it gives CASSEGWSGTNEKLFF.

This chain connects TRBV6-6 to TRBJ1-4; D remains unclear. Germline CDR1 is MNHNY and CDR2 is SVGAGI (reference sequence). This CDR3 has 15 residues. Trimming took 6 bases from V and 0 from J, leaving 11 bases between them. CDR3 nucleotide sequence: TGTGCCAGCAGAGGCCACCATACAACTAATGAAAAACTGTTTTTT. Protein sequence: CASRGHHTTNEKLFF.

This clone was seen once. This chain uses TRBV4-1 with TRBJ1-1; no clear D gene. The V end lost 2 bases, the J end lost 5 bases, and 15 bases lay between the germline ends. Germline V lookup: CDR1 MGHRA, CDR2 YSYEKL. The CDR3 is made up of 15 amino acids. The CDR3 bases are TGCGCCAGCAGCCAATCCGGATTTTCCACGACTGAAGCTTTCTTT. Its protein is CASSQSGFSTTEAFF.

The J gene is TRBJ1-1, the V gene TRBV19, with TRBD1 identical over 11 bases. Germline V gene lookup returns CDR1 LNHDA and CDR2 SQIVND (reference sequence). The V segment lost 5 bases and the J segment 5 bases; nucleotides outside the gene matches: 13. The CDR3 spans 17 residues. The CDR3 loop reads CASSSGQGAKLWTEAFF. The DNA for the CDR3 is TGTGCCAGTAGTTCCGGACAGGGGGCGAAATTGTGGACTGAAGCTTTCTTT.

The chain uses TRBV11-1 and TRBJ2-5, with 8 bases fitting TRBD2. This CDR3 region has 15 residues. Germline lookup yields CDR1 SGHAT and CDR2 FQDESV (reference sequence). The V gene end was trimmed by 1 base and the J gene end by 5 bases; junction bases not matched to a gene: 6. Written as DNA, the CDR3 is TGTGCCAGCAGCTTAGGCCTCGGGGGGGGTGAGACCCAGTACTTC. Translation: CASSLGLGGGETQYF.

The chain couples TRBV27 to TRBJ2-7; D not resolved. CDR3 size: 12 residues. Germline-derived CDR1 and CDR2 are MNHEY and SMNVEV (reference sequence). The V gene lost 7 bases and the J gene lost 0 bases, with 7 bases spanning the gap. The CDR3 nucleotides read TGTGCCAGCATGGGAATCTCCTACGAGCAGTACTTC. Translation gives CASMGISYEQYF.

J is TRBJ1-6 and V is TRBV19, with a possible D match to TRBD1 (5 bases). The CDR3 sequence is 17 residues long. Trimming removed 10 bases at V and 10 bases at J, with 29 bases between. Germline-derived CDR1 and CDR2 are LNHDA and SQIVND (reference sequence). CDR3 region: CATAYGAPRGRESPLHF. CDR3 coding DNA: TGTGCCACCGCATATGGGGCCCCTAGGGGCAGGGAATCACCCCTCCACTTT.

This clone has only one observation. This CDR3 is CASSLWATSGSVSGVTQYF. The CDR3, as DNA: TGTGCCAGCAGCTTATGGGCGACTAGCGGAAGCGTATCGGGAGTTACGCAGTATTTT. J is TRBJ2-3 and V is TRBV11-2; TRBD2 matches 9 bases. This CDR3 comprises 19 residues. With 2 bases clipped from V and 8 bases from J, the junction kept 20 bases outside the gene matches. CDR1 and CDR2 (germline): SGHAT, FQNNGV. The full variable domain, its missing parts supplied by reference TRBV11-2 and TRBJ2-3, is EAGVAQSPRYKIIEKRQSVAFWCNPISGHATLYWYQQILGQGPKLLIQFQNNGVVDDSQLPKDRFSAERLKGVDSTLKIQPAKLEDSAVYLCASSLWATSGSVSGVTQYFGPGTRLTVL.

This chain connects TRBV18 to TRBJ1-1; D call uncertain. Trimming removed 2 bases from V and 1 base from J, with 8 bases in between. Per germline, CDR1 KGHSH and CDR2 LQKENI. The CDR3 is made up of 14 amino acids. CDR3 DNA: TGTGCCAGCTCACCAGATTGGTGGAACACTGAAGCTTTCTTT. This encodes CASSPDWWNTEAFF.

The chain uses TRBV4-2 and TRBJ1-5, with TRBD1 matching 10 bases. With 3 bases clipped from V and 4 bases from J, the junction kept 6 bases outside the gene matches. CDR1 LGHNA and CDR2 YNFKEQ come from the germline V gene. This CDR3 contains 16 residues. The CDR3 spells CASSQRTGGVNQPQHF. DNA for the CDR3: TGTGCCAGCAGCCAGAGGACAGGGGGAGTAAATCAGCCCCAGCATTTT.

The gene calls are TRBV9 and TRBJ1-5, with a weak D call TRBD1 (6 bases). Germline V gene data show CDR1 as SGDLS and CDR2 as YYNGEE. The CDR3 is 15 amino acids. Trimming shortened V by 4 bases and J by 3 bases, and 14 bases separated the two germline ends. DNA of the CDR3: TGTGCCAGCAGCCCCAGAGGGGACACCAATCAGCCCCAGCATTTT. The encoded protein is CASSPRGDTNQPQHF.

The chain carries TRBV4-2 and TRBJ1-5, with TRBD1 as a possible D gene (5 bases). V shed 0 bases and J shed 4 bases, with 13 bases lying between them. CDR3 length: 16 residues. Looked up from germline, CDR1 is LGHNA and CDR2 is YNFKEQ. CDR3 coding DNA: TGTGCCAGCAGCCAAGATGCCCGGCAGGGTAATCAGCCCCAGCATTTT. Its protein product is CASSQDARQGNQPQHF.

The rearrangement joins TRBV5-4 to TRBJ2-7, with D possibly being TRBD1 (7 bases). V was pared by 4 bases and J by 4 bases, with 15 bases between. The germline V gene encodes CDR1 SGHNT and CDR2 YYREEE (reference sequence). The CDR3 has 14 amino acids. The CDR3 bases are TGTGCCAGCAGCACCGCGGGACAGACATACGAGCAGTACTTC. Its protein product is CASSTAGQTYEQYF.

V gene TRBV12-5 combines with J gene TRBJ1-5; 9 bases are a match to TRBD1. The germline V gene encodes CDR1 LGHNT and CDR2 FRNRAP. The CDR3 consists of 16 residues. V lost 5 bases to trimming and J lost 5 bases; unmatched junction nucleotides: 10. The CDR3 protein is CASGISGTGRHQPQHF. DNA of the CDR3: TGTGCTAGTGGTATATCCGGGACAGGGCGCCATCAGCCCCAGCATTTT. Supplemented by reference TRBV12-5 and TRBJ1-5, the full variable domain reads DARVTQTPRHKVTEMGQEVTMRCQPILGHNTVFWYRQTMMQGLELLAYFRNRAPLDDSGMPKDRFSAEMPDATLATLKIQPSEPRDSAVYFCASGISGTGRHQPQHFGDGTRLSIL.

The V and J genes are TRBV10-2 and TRBJ1-1, with TRBD1 as a possible D gene (6 bases). The length of the CDR3 is 16 residues. Germline V gene sequence: CDR1 WSHSY, CDR2 SAAADI. The V end was cut by 5 bases, the J end by 0 bases, with 16 bases between. The CDR3 reads CASSYTRGAMNTEAFF. The CDR3 DNA follows: TGCGCCAGCAGTTATACCAGGGGCGCCATGAACACTGAAGCTTTCTTT.

The chain links TRBV6-5 to TRBJ2-7; possibly TRBD2 for D (6 bases). The CDR3 sequence is 16 residues long. V was clipped by 0 bases and J by 0 bases, with 12 bases between them. Germline V gene data show CDR1 as MNHEY and CDR2 as SVGAGI. CDR3 in amino acids: CASSYSSGRRSYEQYF. The CDR3 region has the DNA TGTGCCAGCAGTTACTCGAGCGGGCGTCGCTCCTACGAGCAGTACTTC.

The V call is TRBV5-5, the J call TRBJ1-2, with D uncertain. The ends were cut back, 4 bases at V and 0 bases at J, with 13 bases in the middle. The CDR3 is made up of 15 amino acids. The germline gives CDR1 SGHKS, CDR2 YYEKEE (reference sequence). The CDR3 coding sequence is TGTGCCAGCAGCGCCCGGACTGTGGCTAACTATGGCTACACCTTC. This codes for CASSARTVANYGYTF.

V usage is TRBV27 and J usage is TRBJ1-6; 8 nucleotides align to TRBD1. Germline trimming cut 5 bases from V and 8 bases from J; bases unmatched to any gene: 8. The CDR3 contains 15 residues. Per the germline V gene, CDR1 is MNHEY and CDR2 is SMNVEV (reference sequence). The CDR3 region has the DNA TGTGCCAGCAGTCCCCAGACAGGGGAGCATTCACCCCTCCACTTT. This encodes CASSPQTGEHSPLHF.

The chain combines TRBV11-2 with TRBJ1-1; the match to TRBD1 covers 9 bases. Germline CDR1 is SGHAT and CDR2 is FQNNGV. The CDR3 covers 15 residues. The trim removed 6 bases at V and 1 base at J, leaving 6 bases unmatched. CDR3 sequence: CASRRDRAENTEAFF. The CDR3 coding sequence is TGTGCCAGCAGGCGGGACAGGGCTGAGAACACTGAAGCTTTCTTT.

CDR3 loop: CASQPWAGGSGELFF. The CDR3 bases are TGTGCCAGCCAACCCTGGGCAGGGGGCAGCGGGGAGCTGTTTTTT. This rearrangement joins TRBV27 to TRBJ2-2, with TRBD1 identical over 8 bases. Germline CDR1 reads MNHEY; CDR2 reads SMNVEV (reference sequence). The CDR3 runs to 15 residues. J lost 7 bases, V lost 8 bases, and 12 bases had no gene match.

The chain links TRBV6-5 to TRBJ1-3, with D maybe TRBD1 (5 bases). The CDR3 consists of 14 residues. Germline V gene data show CDR1 as MNHEY and CDR2 as SVGAGI. V lost 2 bases, J lost 9 bases, and 14 bases lay in between. CDR3 DNA sequence: TGTGCCAGCAGTTACGGGGAGGCTGGGGCCACCATATATTTT. It is translated as CASSYGEAGATIYF.

The chain couples TRBV4-3 to TRBJ2-1; D is uncertain. V was cut by 3 bases and J by 4 bases, with 7 bases left in between. Germline CDR1 and CDR2: LGHNA and YSLEER. This CDR3 region has 13 residues. For the CDR3, the DNA is TGCGCCAGCAGCCACGACTTTTACAATGAGCAGTTCTTC. Translation: CASSHDFYNEQFF.

This rearrangement joins TRBV7-3 to TRBJ2-7; D gene ambiguous. Trimming stripped 5 bases from V and 3 bases from J, with 2 bases between. Per the germline V gene, CDR1 is SGHTA and CDR2 is FQGTGA. The CDR3 totals 10 residues. CDR3 residues: CASSDYEQYF. The CDR3 DNA is TGTGCCAGCAGCGACTACGAGCAGTACTTC.

This sequence joins TRBV4-3 and TRBJ2-4; the match to TRBD2 covers 14 bases. V gave up 5 bases and J gave up 5 bases; unmatched junction bases: 8. There are 17 residues in the CDR3. CDR1 LGHNA and CDR2 YSLEER come from the germline V gene. This chain's CDR3 is CASSLRPGLAGENIQYF. CDR3 DNA: TGCGCCAGCAGCTTACGGCCGGGACTAGCGGGGGAAAACATTCAGTACTTC.

The chain carries TRBV29-1 and TRBJ2-7; D possibly corresponds to TRBD1 (6 bases). The germline V gene has CDR1 SQVTM and CDR2 ANQGSEA. This CDR3 has 11 amino acids. Trimming took 6 bases from V and 4 from J, leaving 10 bases between them. Here the CDR3 DNA reads TGCAGCGTGTGGACAGTATACGAGCAGTACTTC. It specifies CSVWTVYEQYF.